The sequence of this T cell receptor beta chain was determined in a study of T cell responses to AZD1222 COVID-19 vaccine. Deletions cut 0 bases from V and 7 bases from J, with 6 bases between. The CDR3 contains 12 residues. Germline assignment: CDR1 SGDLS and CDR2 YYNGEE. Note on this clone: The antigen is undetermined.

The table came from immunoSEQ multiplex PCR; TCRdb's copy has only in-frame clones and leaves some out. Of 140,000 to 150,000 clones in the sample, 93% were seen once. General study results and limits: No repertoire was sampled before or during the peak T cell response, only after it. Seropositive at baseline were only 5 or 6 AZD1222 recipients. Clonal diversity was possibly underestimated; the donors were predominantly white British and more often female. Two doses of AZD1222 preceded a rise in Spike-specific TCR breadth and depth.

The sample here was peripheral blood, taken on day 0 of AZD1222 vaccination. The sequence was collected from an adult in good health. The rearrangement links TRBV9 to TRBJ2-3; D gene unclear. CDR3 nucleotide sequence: TGTGCCAGCAGCGTAGAGGAGAATACGCAGTATTTT. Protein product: CASSVEENTQYF. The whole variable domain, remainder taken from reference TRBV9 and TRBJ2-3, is DSGVTQTPKHLITATGQRVTLRCSPRSGDLSVYWYQQSLDQGLQFLIQYYNGEERAKGNILERFSAQQFPDLHSELNLSSLELGDSALYFCASSVEENTQYFGPGTRLTVL.